This T cell receptor beta chain came from a study of T cell responses to AZD1222 COVID-19 vaccine. The study, taken as a whole, reports: AZD1222 recipients seropositive at baseline numbered only five to seven. Close to half of spike-specific TCRs reportedly recognize unmutated variant regions.

Trimming pared 5 bases from V and 0 bases from J, leaving 17 bases between. CDR3 length equals 16 residues. Germline-derived CDR1 and CDR2 are SGHTA and FQGNSA. Comments on this clone: Its target is unknown.

Here immunoSEQ multiplex PCR was the method, and the copy in TCRdb shows in-frame clones only, minus some. Here the sample spans around 120,000 clones, 75% to 95% being singletons. This clonotype was sampled from an adult in good health. The rearrangement links TRBV7-2 to TRBJ2-7, with a weak D call TRBD1 (6 bases). This material consisted of peripheral blood, taken on day 0 of AZD1222 vaccination. The CDR3 nucleotides are TGTGCCAGCAGCGCCCTGGGGGCGTCGAGCTCCTACGAGCAGTACTTC. This translates into CASSALGASSSYEQYF.